The 9 T cell receptor beta chains reported below all come from one sample, sequenced in a study of T cells in Graves' hyperthyroidism and ophthalmopathy. Amplification targeted TCR beta CDR3 regions from RNA transcripts. HTBI primers drove first-round RT-PCR of the TCR CDR3. From the multiplex PCR reads, TCRdb called clonotypes with MiXCR, one entry per CDR3 protein. The repertoire consists of more than 600,000 distinct CDR3 sequences, with about 17% occurring once and the leading ten covering 8.4%. Sequenced input: blood. The receptors come from a man younger than 30 with Graves' hyperthyroidism.

The chain joins TRBV6-5 to TRBJ1-2; 7 bases match TRBD1. V gave up 2 bases and J gave up 3 bases; unmatched junction bases: 3. The CDR3 extends over 14 amino acids. Germline V gene sequence: CDR1 MNHEY, CDR2 SVGAGI. CDR3 loop: CASSYRTGHYGYTF. Here the CDR3 DNA reads TGTGCCAGCAGTTACAGGACAGGCCACTATGGCTACACCTTC.

This clonotype has just a few counts. The rearrangement links TRBV20-1 to TRBJ2-5; tentatively, D is TRBD1 (5 bases). Per the germline V gene, CDR1 is DFQATT and CDR2 is SNEGSKA (reference sequence). CDR3 length: 12 residues. V lost 3 bases and J lost 7, with 12 bases in between. CDR3 amino acids: CSASRTGGTQYF. In DNA, the CDR3 is TGCAGTGCTAGTAGAACAGGCGGGACCCAGTACTTC.

Ten or more counts support this clonotype. The CDR3 protein is CASGSSSRGSTDTQYF. CDR3 DNA sequence: TGTGCTAGTGGTTCCTCGTCCAGGGGGAGCACAGATACGCAGTATTTT. The V gene is TRBV12-5, the J gene TRBJ2-3; 7 bases line up with TRBD1. The CDR3 is 16 residues long. The ends lost 4 bases at V and 0 bases at J; junction bases unmatched: 7. Germline V gives CDR1 LGHNT, CDR2 FRNRAP. Complete variable domain (other parts from reference TRBV12-5 and TRBJ2-3): DARVTQTPRHKVTEMGQEVTMRCQPILGHNTVFWYRQTMMQGLELLAYFRNRAPLDDSGMPKDRFSAEMPDATLATLKIQPSEPRDSAVYFCASGSSSRGSTDTQYFGPGTRLTVL.

The sample holds many counts of this clonotype. The chain employs TRBV27 and TRBJ1-2; D not certain. V was cut by 2 bases and J by 3 bases, with 7 bases left in between. The V gene's germline CDR1 is MNHEY and CDR2 SMNVEV (reference sequence). The length of the CDR3 is 13 residues. CDR3 DNA sequence: TGTGCCAGCAGTTTAGGCAGCTACTATGGCTACACCTTC. As protein: CASSLGSYYGYTF.

The chain employs TRBV5-1 and TRBJ2-7; D unclear. Trimming removed 4 bases at V and 2 bases at J, with 13 bases between. This CDR3 has 14 residues. Per germline, CDR1 SGHRS and CDR2 YFSETQ. The CDR3 bases are TGCGCCAGCAGCCGGCCCCGTGACCCCTACGAGCAGTACTTC. Translated: CASSRPRDPYEQYF.

The genes are TRBV5-4 and TRBJ2-5; TRBD2 matches at 16 bases. V lost 4 bases to trimming and J lost 9 bases; unmatched junction nucleotides: 9. Germline CDR1 is SGHNT and CDR2 is YYREEE (reference sequence). This CDR3 is 16 amino acids long. As DNA, the CDR3 is TGTGCCAGCAGCGCGGGACTAGCGGGAGGGCAGTGGGCCCAGTACTTC. It translates to CASSAGLAGGQWAQYF.

The gene calls are TRBV10-3 and TRBJ2-1, with 10 bases identical to TRBD1. V gave up 6 bases and J gave up 5 bases; unmatched junction bases: 7. The CDR3 runs 15 residues. Germline CDR1 ENHRY, CDR2 SYGVKD. The CDR3: CAIRRTGGIDNEQFF. The DNA of the CDR3 is TGTGCCATCAGGAGGACAGGGGGAATCGACAATGAGCAGTTCTTC.

This clonotype was counted many times. V and J are TRBV6-2 or TRBV6-3 and TRBJ2-1; the D call may be TRBD1 or TRBD2 (7 bases each). This CDR3 comprises 16 residues. In germline, CDR1 is MNHEY, CDR2 SVGEGT. Between the trimmed V and J ends, which lost 5 bases and 5 bases, there was a span of 19 bases. The CDR3 DNA reads as TGTGCCAGCAGTCACAGCCGAGGGAGGGGGCACAATGAGCAGTTCTTC. This translates into CASSHSRGRGHNEQFF.

The chain links TRBV4-1 to TRBJ1-2, with D unresolved. The CDR3 length is 14 residues. Germline CDR1 and CDR2: MGHRA and YSYEKL. V lost 0 bases, J lost 7 bases, and 12 bases lay in between. The CDR3 is CASSQEREVGGYTF. CDR3 coding DNA: TGCGCCAGCAGCCAAGAGCGGGAGGTGGGTGGCTACACCTTC.